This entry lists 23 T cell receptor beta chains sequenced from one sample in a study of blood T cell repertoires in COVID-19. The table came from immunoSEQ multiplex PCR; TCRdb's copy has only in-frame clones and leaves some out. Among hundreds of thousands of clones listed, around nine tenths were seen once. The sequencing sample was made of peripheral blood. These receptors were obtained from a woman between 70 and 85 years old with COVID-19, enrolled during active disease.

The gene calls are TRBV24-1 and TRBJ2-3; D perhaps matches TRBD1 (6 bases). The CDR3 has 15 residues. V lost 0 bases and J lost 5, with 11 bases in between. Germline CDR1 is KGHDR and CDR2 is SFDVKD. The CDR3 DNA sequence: TGTGCCACCAGTGATTTGAGGGGGACCGGAGATACGCAGTATTTT. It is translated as CATSDLRGTGDTQYF.

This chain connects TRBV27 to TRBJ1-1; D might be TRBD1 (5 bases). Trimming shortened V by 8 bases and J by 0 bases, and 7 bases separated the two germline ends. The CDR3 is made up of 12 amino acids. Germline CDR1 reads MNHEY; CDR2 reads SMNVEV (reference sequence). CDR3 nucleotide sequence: TGTGCCAGCGGACAACTGAACACTGAAGCTTTCTTT. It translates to CASGQLNTEAFF.

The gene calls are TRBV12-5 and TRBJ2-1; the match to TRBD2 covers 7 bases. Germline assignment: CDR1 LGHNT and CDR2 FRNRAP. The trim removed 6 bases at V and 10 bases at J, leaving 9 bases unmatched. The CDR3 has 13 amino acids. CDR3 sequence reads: CASGSGTTWEQFF. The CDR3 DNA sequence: TGTGCTAGTGGGTCCGGGACTACCTGGGAGCAGTTCTTC.

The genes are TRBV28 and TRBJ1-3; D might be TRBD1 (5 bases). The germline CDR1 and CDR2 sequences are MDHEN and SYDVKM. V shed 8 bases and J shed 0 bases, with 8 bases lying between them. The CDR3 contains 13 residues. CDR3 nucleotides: TGTGCCAGCCCGACAGCCTCTGGAAACACCATATATTTT. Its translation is CASPTASGNTIYF.

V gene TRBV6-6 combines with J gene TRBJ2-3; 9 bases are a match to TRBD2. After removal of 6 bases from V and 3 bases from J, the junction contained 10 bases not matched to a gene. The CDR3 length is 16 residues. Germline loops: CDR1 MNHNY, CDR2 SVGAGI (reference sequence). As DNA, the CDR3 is TGTGCCAGCAGAAGCGGGGGGACCCTCTGGACAGATACGCAGTATTTT. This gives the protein CASRSGGTLWTDTQYF.

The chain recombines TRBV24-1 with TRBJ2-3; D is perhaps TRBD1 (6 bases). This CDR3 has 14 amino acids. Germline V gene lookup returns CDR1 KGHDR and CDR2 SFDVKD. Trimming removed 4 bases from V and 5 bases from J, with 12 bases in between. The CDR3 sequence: CATSEVGGRDTQYF. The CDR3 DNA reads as TGTGCCACCAGTGAGGTAGGGGGAAGAGATACGCAGTATTTT.

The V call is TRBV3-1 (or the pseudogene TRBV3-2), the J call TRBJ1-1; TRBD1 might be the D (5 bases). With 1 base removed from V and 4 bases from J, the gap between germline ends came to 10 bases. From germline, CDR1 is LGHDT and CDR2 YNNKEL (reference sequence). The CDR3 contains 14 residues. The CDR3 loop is CASSQGQIITEAFF. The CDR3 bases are TGTGCCAGCAGCCAAGGACAGATTATCACTGAAGCTTTCTTT.

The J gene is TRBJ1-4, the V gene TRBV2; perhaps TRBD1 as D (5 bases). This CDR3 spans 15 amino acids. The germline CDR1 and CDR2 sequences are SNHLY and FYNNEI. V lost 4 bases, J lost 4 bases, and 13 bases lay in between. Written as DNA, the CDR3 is TGTGCCAGCAGTGGAATGGGACTGAGTAATGAAAAACTGTTTTTT. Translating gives CASSGMGLSNEKLFF.

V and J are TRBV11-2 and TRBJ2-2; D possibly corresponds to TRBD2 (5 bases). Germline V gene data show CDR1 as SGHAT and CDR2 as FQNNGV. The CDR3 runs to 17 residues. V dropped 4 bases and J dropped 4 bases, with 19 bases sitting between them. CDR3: CASSSNPTGLVTGELFF. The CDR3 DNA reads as TGTGCCAGCAGCTCCAACCCGACCGGACTGGTCACCGGGGAGCTGTTTTTT.

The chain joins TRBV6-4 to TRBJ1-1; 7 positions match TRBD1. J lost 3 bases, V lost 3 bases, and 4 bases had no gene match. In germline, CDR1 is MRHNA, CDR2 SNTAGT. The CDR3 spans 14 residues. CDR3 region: CASSEGRGDTEAFF. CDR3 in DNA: TGTGCCAGCAGTGAAGGCAGGGGGGACACTGAAGCTTTCTTT.

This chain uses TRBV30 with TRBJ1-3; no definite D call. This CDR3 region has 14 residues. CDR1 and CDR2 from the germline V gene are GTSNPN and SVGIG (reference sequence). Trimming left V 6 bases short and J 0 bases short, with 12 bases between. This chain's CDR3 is CACDDGGSGNTIYF. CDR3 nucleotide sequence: TGTGCCTGTGACGACGGAGGCTCTGGAAACACCATATATTTT.

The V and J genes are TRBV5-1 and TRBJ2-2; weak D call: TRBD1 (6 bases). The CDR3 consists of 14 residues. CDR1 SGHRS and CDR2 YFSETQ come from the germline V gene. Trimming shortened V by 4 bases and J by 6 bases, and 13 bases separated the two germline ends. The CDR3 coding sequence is TGCGCCAGCAGCATGACTCAGGGGCCCGGGGAGCTGTTTTTT. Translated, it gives CASSMTQGPGELFF.

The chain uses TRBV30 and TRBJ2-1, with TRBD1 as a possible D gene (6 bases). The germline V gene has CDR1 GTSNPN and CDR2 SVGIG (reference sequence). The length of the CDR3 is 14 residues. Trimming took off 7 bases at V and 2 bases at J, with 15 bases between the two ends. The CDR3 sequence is CASRGTLTYNEQFF. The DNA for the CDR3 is TGTGCCTCCAGGGGAACGCTTACCTACAATGAGCAGTTCTTC.

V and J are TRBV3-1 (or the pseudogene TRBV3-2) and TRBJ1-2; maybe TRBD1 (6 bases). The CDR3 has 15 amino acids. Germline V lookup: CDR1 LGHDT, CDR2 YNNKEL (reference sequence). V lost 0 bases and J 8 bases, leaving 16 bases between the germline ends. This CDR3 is CASSQDLQGKSGYTF. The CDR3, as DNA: TGTGCCAGCAGCCAAGATCTGCAGGGGAAATCCGGCTACACCTTC.

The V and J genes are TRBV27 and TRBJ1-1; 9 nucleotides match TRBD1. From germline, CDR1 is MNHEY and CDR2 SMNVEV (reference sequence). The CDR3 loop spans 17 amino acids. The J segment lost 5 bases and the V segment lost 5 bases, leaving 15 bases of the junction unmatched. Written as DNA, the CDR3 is TGTGCCAGCAGTCCGCGGGACAGGGAGGGTTGGGGTACTGAAGCTTTCTTT. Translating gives CASSPRDREGWGTEAFF.

For the CDR3, the DNA is TGCGCCAGCAGCCAGGTGACAGTGAACACTGAAGCTTTCTTT. It is translated as CASSQVTVNTEAFF. This rearrangement joins TRBV4-1 to TRBJ1-1, with D possibly TRBD1 on 5 matching bases. The CDR3 has 14 residues. Germline CDR1 and CDR2: MGHRA and YSYEKL. Trimming took 3 bases from V and 0 from J, leaving 8 bases between them.

The CDR3 region is CASSQLGGTGLNTEAFF. The CDR3 nucleotides read TGTGCCAGCAGCCAATTAGGTGGGACAGGACTTAACACTGAAGCTTTCTTT. This chain links TRBV3-1 (or the pseudogene TRBV3-2) with TRBJ1-1; 8 bases map to TRBD1. CDR1 and CDR2 (germline): LGHDT, YNNKEL (reference sequence). Trimming at V came to 2 bases and at J to 2 bases, leaving 10 bases not matched to a gene. This CDR3 contains 17 residues.

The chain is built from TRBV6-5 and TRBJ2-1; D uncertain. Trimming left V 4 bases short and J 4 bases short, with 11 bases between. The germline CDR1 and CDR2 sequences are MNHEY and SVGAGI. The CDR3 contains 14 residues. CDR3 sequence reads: CASSWKQPYNEQFF. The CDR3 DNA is TGTGCCAGCAGTTGGAAACAGCCATACAATGAGCAGTTCTTC.

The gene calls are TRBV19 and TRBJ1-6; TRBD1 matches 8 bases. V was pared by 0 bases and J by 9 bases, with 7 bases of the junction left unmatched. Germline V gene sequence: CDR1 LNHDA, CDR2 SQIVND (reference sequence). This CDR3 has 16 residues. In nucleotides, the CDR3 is TGTGCCAGTAGTATAGACCACAGGGGGTTGGGTTCACCCCTCCACTTT. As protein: CASSIDHRGLGSPLHF. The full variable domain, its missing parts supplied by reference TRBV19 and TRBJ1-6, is DGGITQSPKYLFRKEGQNVTLSCEQNLNHDAMYWYRQDPGQGLRLIYYSQIVNDFQKGDIAEGYSVSREKKESFPLTVTSAQKNPTAFYLCASSIDHRGLGSPLHFGNGTRLTVT.

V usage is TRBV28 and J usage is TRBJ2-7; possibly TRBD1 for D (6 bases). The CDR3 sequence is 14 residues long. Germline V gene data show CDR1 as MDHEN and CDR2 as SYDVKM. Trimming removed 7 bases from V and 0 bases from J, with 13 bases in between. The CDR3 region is CASTTGTLSYEQYF. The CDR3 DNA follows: TGTGCCAGCACTACCGGGACACTCTCCTACGAGCAGTACTTC.

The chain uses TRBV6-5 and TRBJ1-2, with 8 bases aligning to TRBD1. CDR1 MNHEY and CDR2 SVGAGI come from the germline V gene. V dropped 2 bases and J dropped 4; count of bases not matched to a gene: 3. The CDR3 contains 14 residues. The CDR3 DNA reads TGTGCCAGCAGTTACCTAGGACAGGGCTATGGCTACACCTTC. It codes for CASSYLGQGYGYTF.

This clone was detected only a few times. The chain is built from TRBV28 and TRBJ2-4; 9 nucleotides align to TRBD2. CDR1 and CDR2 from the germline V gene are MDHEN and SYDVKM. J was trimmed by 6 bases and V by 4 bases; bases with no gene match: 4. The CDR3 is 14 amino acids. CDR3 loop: CASSYSGGLNIQYF. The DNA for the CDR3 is TGTGCCAGCAGTTACAGCGGGGGGTTAAACATTCAGTACTTC.

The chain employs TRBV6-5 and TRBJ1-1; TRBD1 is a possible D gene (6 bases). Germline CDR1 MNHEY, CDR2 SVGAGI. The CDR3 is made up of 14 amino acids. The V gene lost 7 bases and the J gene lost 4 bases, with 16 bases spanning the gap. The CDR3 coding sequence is TGTGCCAGCATCCAGTGGGGGCTGGGCACTGAAGCTTTCTTT. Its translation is CASIQWGLGTEAFF.